The clone carrying this T cell receptor (beta chain) has at least ten counts. Its antigen is unknown. TCR beta CDR3 region amplification was performed from RNA transcripts. The HTBI primer set was used in a first-round RT-PCR of the TCR CDR3. One entry per CDR3 protein, called by TCRdb with MiXCR from the multiplex PCR reads. The data show hundreds of thousands of distinct CDR3 sequences, approximately 13% seen once. The data are from a study of T cells in Graves' hyperthyroidism and ophthalmopathy. Study results and caveats: Blood samples included most of the expanded thyroid clonotypes exceeding 0.001.

Sequenced material: blood. The origin of this receptor is a woman in her 30s with Graves' hyperthyroidism that later progressed to Graves' ophthalmopathy.

DNA for the CDR3: TGTGCCAGCAGCCCTATCGGGACAGGGGTTTTTAATTCACCCCTCCACTTT. Its translation is CASSPIGTGVFNSPLHF. The chain couples TRBV27 to TRBJ1-6, with 10 bases that match TRBD1. The ends lost 6 bases at V and 6 bases at J; junction bases unmatched: 11. Germline assignment: CDR1 MNHEY and CDR2 SMNVEV (reference sequence). The CDR3 loop spans 17 amino acids.